These T cell receptor beta chains were read from a single sample in a study of identical twins. From the 5' RACE reads, TCRdb called clonotypes with MiXCR, one entry per CDR3 protein. The table shows 700,000 or so distinct CDR3 sequences, with 8.6% occurring only once. Another study also made use of these data, one on yellow fever vaccine responses in identical twins.

Sequenced: PBMCs. Source of these receptors: a woman between 18 and 29 years old in good health. CDR3s include the opening cysteine and the closing phenylalanine or tryptophan. D genes are given only for firm matches. Size is stated for part of the rows, as once, few or many counts, or as a class when the clone is expanded.

NA	NA	TRBV11-2	TRBJ1-2	CASSLDNYGYIF	TGTGCCAGCAGCTTAGACAACTATGGCTACATCTTC
TRBD2	NA	TRBV4-3	TRBJ2-1	CASSLLAGEAEQFF	TGCGCCAGCAGCCTACTAGCGGGAGAGGCTGAGCAGTTCTTC
NA	few	TRBV6-2/TRBV6-3	TRBJ2-1	CASSSPGEQFF	TGTGCCAGCAGTAGCCCGGGGGAGCAGTTCTTC
NA	few	TRBV2	TRBJ2-7	CASSEAGRIPAYEQYF	TGTGCCAGCAGTGAAGCAGGCAGGATACCAGCCTACGAGCAGTACTTC
TRBD1	few	TRBV20-1	TRBJ2-7	CSAMDRVSSYEQYF	TGCAGTGCTATGGACAGGGTGAGCTCCTACGAGCAGTACTTC
NA	few	TRBV5-5	TRBJ2-3	CASSLVPNPSTDTQYF	TGTGCCAGCAGCTTGGTTCCAAACCCTAGCACAGATACGCAGTATTTT
TRBD1	many	TRBV28	TRBJ2-5	CASSLWAGQAKETQYF	TGTGCCAGCAGTTTGTGGGCCGGACAGGCCAAAGAGACCCAGTACTTC
NA	NA	TRBV3-1	TRBJ1-2	CASSQRDLPHKGYTF	TGTGCCAGCAGCCAGCGGGACCTGCCCCACAAAGGCTACACCTTC
TRBD2	few	TRBV11-2	TRBJ2-2	CASSLERGRASAGTGELFF	TGTGCCAGCAGCTTAGAACGCGGGAGGGCCTCTGCTGGGACCGGGGAGCTGTTTTTT
TRBD2	NA	TRBV11-3	TRBJ2-2	CASSLGRGDTGELFF	TGTGCCAGCAGCTTGGGGCGGGGGGACACCGGGGAGCTGTTTTTT
NA	NA	TRBV28	TRBJ2-3	CASSLILSGDTQYF	TGTGCCAGCAGTTTAATTCTCTCCGGGGATACGCAGTATTTT
NA	few	TRBV29-1	TRBJ2-7	CSAGGEWAGEQYF	TGCAGCGCTGGGGGTGAGTGGGCCGGCGAGCAGTACTTC
NA	many	TRBV9	TRBJ1-6	CASSAWGSSYNSPLHF	TGTGCCAGCAGCGCGTGGGGGAGCTCCTATAATTCACCCCTCCACTTT
NA	many	TRBV14	TRBJ1-1	CASSPTAEAFF	TGTGCCAGCAGCCCAACAGCTGAAGCTTTCTTT
NA	few	TRBV10-1	TRBJ2-3	CASSEWGSRDTQYF	TGCGCCAGCAGTGAATGGGGGAGTAGGGATACGCAGTATTTT
TRBD1	NA	TRBV20-1	TRBJ2-7	CSARVRQGVHEQYF	TGCAGTGCTAGAGTACGCCAGGGGGTCCACGAGCAGTACTTC
NA	NA	TRBV4-1	TRBJ2-2	CASSQGNMGEWHTGELFF	TGCGCCAGCAGCCAAGGAAACATGGGGGAATGGCACACCGGGGAGCTGTTTTTT
NA	many	TRBV5-1	TRBJ1-2	CASSLGEEGESGYTF	TGCGCCAGCAGCTTGGGGGAAGAAGGGGAGTCTGGCTACACCTTC
TRBD1	few	TRBV7-8	TRBJ1-5	CASSIKLGQSPQPQHF	TGTGCCAGCAGCATCAAGTTGGGACAGTCGCCTCAGCCCCAGCATTTT
NA	few	TRBV4-1	TRBJ2-7	CASSQVGQYEQYF	TGCGCCAGCAGCCAAGTAGGTCAGTACGAGCAGTACTTC
TRBD1	once	TRBV20-1	TRBJ2-7	CSGSGQGYYEQYF	TGCAGTGGGTCGGGACAGGGTTACTACGAGCAGTACTTC
NA	many	TRBV12-3/TRBV12-4	TRBJ1-1	CASSSLVTEAFF	TGTGCCAGCAGTTCTCTCGTCACTGAAGCTTTCTTT
NA	many	TRBV18	TRBJ2-5	CASSPTQETQYF	TGCGCCAGCAGTCCCACCCAAGAGACCCAGTACTTC
TRBD2	few	TRBV6-2/TRBV6-3	TRBJ2-7	CASSYFTILAGVRDEQYF	TGTGCCAGCAGTTACTTTACGATACTAGCGGGAGTTAGAGACGAGCAGTACTTC
TRBD1	many	TRBV4-3	TRBJ1-2	CASSSGTGDHYGYTF	TGCGCCAGCAGCTCCGGGACAGGGGACCACTATGGCTACACCTTC
TRBD1	NA	TRBV5-1	TRBJ1-1	CASSPWTGSGNTEAFF	TGCGCCAGCAGCCCCTGGACAGGGTCGGGTAACACTGAAGCTTTCTTT
TRBD1	few	TRBV10-3	TRBJ2-7	CAIGATGPLGEQYF	TGTGCCATAGGAGCGACAGGGCCCCTTGGAGAGCAGTACTTC
TRBD1	few	TRBV2	TRBJ2-7	CASSRDRIPYEQYF	TGTGCCAGCAGCCGGGACAGAATACCGTACGAGCAGTACTTC
TRBD2	NA	TRBV4-3	TRBJ2-7	CASSQHPGLEGSYEQYF	TGCGCCAGCAGCCAACACCCGGGACTAGAAGGTTCCTACGAGCAGTACTTC
TRBD1	NA	TRBV6-1	TRBJ1-5	CASSERRVPGQGPNESQPQHF	TGTGCCAGCAGTGAACGACGGGTACCGGGACAGGGGCCTAACGAATCCCAGCCCCAGCATTTT
NA	NA	TRBV7-2	TRBJ2-2	CASTRGGELFF	TGTGCCAGCACCCGCGGGGGGGAGCTGTTTTTT
TRBD2	few	TRBV7-7	TRBJ2-1	CASSLGGGRSSYNEQFF	TGTGCTAGCAGCTTAGGCGGGGGGCGTAGCTCCTACAATGAGCAGTTCTTC
TRBD2	many	TRBV6-1	TRBJ2-7	CASSDAGLLTYEQYF	TGTGCCAGCAGTGACGCGGGACTACTAACCTACGAGCAGTACTTC